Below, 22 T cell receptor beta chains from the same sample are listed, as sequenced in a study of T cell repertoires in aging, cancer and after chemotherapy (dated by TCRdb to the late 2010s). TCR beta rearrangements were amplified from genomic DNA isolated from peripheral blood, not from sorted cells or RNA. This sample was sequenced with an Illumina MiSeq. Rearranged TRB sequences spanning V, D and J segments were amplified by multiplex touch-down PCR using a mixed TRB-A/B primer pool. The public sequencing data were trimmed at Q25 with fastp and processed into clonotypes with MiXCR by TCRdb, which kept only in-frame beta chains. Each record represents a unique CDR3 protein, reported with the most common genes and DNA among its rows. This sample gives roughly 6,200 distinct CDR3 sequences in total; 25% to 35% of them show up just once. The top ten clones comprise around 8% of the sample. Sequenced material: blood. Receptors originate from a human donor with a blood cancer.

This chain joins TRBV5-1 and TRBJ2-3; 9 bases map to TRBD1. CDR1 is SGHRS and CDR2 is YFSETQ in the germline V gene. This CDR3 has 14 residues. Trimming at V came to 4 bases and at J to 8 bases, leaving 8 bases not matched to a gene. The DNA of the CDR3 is TGCGCCAGCAGCGTCTCCACAGGGGGCGTTACGCAGTATTTT. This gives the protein CASSVSTGGVTQYF.

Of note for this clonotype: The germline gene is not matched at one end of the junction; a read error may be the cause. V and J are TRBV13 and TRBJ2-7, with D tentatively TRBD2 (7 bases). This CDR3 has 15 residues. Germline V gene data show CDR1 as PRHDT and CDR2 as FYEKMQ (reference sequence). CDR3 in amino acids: CASSVGGGGSDEQYF. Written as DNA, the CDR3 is TGTGCCAGCAGCGTAGGAGGGGGAGGGTCGGACGAGCAGTACTTC. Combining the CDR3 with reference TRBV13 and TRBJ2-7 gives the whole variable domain AAGVIQSPRHLIKEKRETATLKCYPIPRHDTVYWYQQGPGQDPQFLISFYEKMQSDKGSIPDRFSAQQFSDYHSELNMSSLELGDSALYFCASSVGGGGSDEQYFGPGTRLTVT.

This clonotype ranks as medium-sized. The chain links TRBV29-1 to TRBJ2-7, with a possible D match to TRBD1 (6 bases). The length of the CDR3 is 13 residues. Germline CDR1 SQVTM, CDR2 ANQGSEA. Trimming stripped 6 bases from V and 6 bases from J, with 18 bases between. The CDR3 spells CSVLTGLLSEQYF. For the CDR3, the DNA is TGCAGCGTCCTGACAGGTCTCTTGTCCGAGCAGTACTTC.

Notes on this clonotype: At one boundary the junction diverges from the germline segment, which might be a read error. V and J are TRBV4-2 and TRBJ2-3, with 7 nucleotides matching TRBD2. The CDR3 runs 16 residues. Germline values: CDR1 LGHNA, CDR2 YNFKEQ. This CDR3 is CASSQAPSGVTDTQYF. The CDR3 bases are TGCGCCAGCAGCCAAGCACCTAGCGGAGTAACAGATACGCAGTATTTT.

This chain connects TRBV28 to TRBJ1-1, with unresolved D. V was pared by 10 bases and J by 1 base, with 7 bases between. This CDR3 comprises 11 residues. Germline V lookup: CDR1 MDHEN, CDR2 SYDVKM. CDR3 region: CATRGNTEAFF. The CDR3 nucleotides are TGTGCCACCCGAGGGAACACTGAAGCTTTCTTT.

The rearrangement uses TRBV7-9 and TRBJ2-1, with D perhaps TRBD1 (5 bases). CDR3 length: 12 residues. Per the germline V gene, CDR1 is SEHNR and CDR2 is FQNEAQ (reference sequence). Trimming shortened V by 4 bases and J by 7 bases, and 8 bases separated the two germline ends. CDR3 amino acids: CASSSRENEQFF. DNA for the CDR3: TGTGCCAGCAGCTCCAGGGAAAATGAGCAGTTCTTC.

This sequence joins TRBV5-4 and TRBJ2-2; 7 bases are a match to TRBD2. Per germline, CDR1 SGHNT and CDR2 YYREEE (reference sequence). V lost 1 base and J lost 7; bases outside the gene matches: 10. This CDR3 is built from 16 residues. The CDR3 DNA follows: TGTGCCAGCAGCTTGAGTGGACTAGGTTTCGACGGGGAGCTGTTTTTT. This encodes CASSLSGLGFDGELFF.

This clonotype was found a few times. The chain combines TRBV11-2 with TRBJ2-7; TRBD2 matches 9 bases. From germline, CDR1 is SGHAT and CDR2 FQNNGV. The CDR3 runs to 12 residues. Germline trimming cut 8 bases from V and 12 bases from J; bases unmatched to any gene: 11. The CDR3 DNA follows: TGTGCCAGCCTTGGGCTAGCGGGGCTTTTGTACTTC. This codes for CASLGLAGLLYF.

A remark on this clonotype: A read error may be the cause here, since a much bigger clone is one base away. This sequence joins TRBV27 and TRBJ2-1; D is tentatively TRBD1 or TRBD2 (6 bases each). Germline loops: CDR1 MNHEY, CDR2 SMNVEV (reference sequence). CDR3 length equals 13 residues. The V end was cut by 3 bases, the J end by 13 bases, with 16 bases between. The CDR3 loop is CASSFSRGGDQFF. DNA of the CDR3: TGTGCCAGCAGTTTCTCCAGGGGAGGTGATCAGTTCTTC.

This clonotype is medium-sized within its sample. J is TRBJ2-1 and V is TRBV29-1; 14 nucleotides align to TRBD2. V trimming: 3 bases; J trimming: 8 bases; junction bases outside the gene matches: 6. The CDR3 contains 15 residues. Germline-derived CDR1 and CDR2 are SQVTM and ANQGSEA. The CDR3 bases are TGCAGCGTTGAGGGACTAGCGGGAGTTGTCGATGAGCAGTTCTTC. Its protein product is CSVEGLAGVVDEQFF.

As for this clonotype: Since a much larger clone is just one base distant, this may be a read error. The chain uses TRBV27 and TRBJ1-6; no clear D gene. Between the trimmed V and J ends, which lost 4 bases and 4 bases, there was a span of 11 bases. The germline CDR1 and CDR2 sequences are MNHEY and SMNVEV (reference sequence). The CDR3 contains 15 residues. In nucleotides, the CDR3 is TGTGCCAGCAGTTCGCGAGTAGGATATAATTCACCCCTCCACTTT. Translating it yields CASSSRVGYNSPLHF.

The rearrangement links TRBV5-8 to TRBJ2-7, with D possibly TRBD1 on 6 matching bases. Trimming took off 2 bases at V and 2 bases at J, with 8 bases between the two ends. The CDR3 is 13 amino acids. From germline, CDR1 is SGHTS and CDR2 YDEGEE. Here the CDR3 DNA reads TGTGCCAGCAGCTTTGGGGGCACCTACGAGCAGTACTTC. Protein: CASSFGGTYEQYF. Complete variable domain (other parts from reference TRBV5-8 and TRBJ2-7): EAGVTQSPTHLIKTRGQQATLRCSPISGHTSVYWYQQALGLGLQFLLWYDEGEERNRGNFPPRFSGRQFPNYSSELNVNALELEDSALYLCASSFGGTYEQYFGPGTRLTVT.

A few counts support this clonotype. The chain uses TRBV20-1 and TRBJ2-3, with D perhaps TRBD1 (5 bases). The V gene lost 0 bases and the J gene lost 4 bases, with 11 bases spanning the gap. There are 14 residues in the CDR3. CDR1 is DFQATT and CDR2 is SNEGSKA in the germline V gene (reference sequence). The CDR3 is CSAREGREADTQYF. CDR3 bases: TGCAGTGCTAGAGAGGGCAGGGAAGCAGATACGCAGTATTTT.

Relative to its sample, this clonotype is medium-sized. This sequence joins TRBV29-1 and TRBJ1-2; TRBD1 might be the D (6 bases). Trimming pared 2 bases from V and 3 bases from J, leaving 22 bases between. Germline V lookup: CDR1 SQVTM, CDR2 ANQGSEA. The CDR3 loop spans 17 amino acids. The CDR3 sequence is CSVEKGAGATTYYGYTF. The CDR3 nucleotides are TGCAGCGTTGAAAAAGGGGCAGGGGCTACAACCTACTATGGCTACACCTTC.

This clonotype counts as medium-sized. CDR3 residues: CASSSGLRLRSYNEQFF. Here the CDR3 DNA reads TGTGCCAGCAGCTCGGGACTCCGATTAAGGTCCTACAATGAGCAGTTCTTC. The chain uses TRBV5-4 and TRBJ2-1; possible D gene TRBD2, 6 bases. Between the trimmed V and J ends, which lost 3 bases and 1 base, there was a span of 17 bases. In germline, CDR1 is SGHNT, CDR2 YYREEE (reference sequence). This CDR3 is 17 amino acids long.

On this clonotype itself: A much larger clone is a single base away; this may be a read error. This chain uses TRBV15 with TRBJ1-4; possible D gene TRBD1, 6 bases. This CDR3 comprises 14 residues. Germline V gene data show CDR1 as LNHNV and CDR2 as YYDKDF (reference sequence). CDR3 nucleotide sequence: TGTGTCACCCGGCGGGGGAGGGGGAATGAAAAACTGTTTTTT. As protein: CVTRRGRGNEKLFF.

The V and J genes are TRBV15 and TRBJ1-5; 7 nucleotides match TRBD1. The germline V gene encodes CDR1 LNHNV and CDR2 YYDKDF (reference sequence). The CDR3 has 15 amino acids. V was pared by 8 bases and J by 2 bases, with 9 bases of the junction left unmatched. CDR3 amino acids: CATQGGQEGNQPQHF. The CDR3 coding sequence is TGTGCCACCCAGGGGGGTCAGGAAGGCAATCAGCCCCAGCATTTT.

The CDR3, as DNA: TGTGCCAGCAGGGAAGTACTGGGTGAAAAACTGTTTTTT. Its protein product is CASREVLGEKLFF. The rearrangement uses TRBV7-9 and TRBJ1-4, with unresolved D. The V gene's germline CDR1 is SEHNR and CDR2 FQNEAQ (reference sequence). V gave up 6 bases and J gave up 7 bases, with 12 bases separating them. CDR3 length equals 13 residues.

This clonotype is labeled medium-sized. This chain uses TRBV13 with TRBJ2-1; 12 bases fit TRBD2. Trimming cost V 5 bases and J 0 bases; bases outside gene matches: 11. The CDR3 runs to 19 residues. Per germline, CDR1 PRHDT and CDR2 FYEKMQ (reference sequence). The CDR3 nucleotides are TGTGCCAGCAGCACAAGACTAGCGGGAGAGGTGAGCTCCTACAATGAGCAGTTCTTC. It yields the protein CASSTRLAGEVSSYNEQFF.

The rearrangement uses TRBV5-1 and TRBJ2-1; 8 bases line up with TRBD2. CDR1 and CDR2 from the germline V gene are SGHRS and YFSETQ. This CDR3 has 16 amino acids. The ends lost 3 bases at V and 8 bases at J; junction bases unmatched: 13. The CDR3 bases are TGCGCCAGCAGCTGGCTCCCGGGACTAGGAGCGCATGAGCAGTTCTTC. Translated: CASSWLPGLGAHEQFF.

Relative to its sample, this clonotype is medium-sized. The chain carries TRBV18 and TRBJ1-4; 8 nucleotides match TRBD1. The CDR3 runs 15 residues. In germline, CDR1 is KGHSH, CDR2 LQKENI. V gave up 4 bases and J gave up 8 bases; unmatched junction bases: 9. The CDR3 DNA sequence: TGTGCCAGCTCACTTGGACAGGGTGATGAGGAAAAACTGTTTTTT. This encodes CASSLGQGDEEKLFF.

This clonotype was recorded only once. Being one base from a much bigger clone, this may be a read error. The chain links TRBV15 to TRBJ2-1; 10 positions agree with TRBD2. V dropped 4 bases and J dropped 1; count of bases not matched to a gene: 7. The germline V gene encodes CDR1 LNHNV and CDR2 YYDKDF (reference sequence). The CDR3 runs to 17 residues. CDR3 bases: TGTGCCACCAGCAATCAGACTAGCGGGTGGTCCTACAATGAGCAGTTCTTC. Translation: CATSNQTSGWSYNEQFF.